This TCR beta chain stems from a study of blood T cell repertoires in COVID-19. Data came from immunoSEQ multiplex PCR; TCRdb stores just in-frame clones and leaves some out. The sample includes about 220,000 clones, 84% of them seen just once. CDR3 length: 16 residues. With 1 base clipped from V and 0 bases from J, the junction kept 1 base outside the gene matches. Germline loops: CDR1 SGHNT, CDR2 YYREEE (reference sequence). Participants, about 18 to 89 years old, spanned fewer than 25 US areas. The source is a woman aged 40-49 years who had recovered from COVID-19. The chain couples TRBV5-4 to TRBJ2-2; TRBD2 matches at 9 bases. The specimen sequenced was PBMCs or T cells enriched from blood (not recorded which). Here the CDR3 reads CASSLRLAANTGELFF. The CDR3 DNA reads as TGTGCCAGCAGCTTGCGACTAGCGGCGAACACCGGGGAGCTGTTTTTT. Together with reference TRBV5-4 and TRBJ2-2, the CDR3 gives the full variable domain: ETGVTQSPTHLIKTRGQQVTLRCSSQSGHNTVSWYQQALGQGPQFIFQYYREEENGRGNFPPRFSGLQFPNYSSELNVNALELDDSALYLCASSLRLAANTGELFFGEGSRLTVL.